The entry below gives a single T cell receptor (beta chain) sequence along with its context. As yet, its antigen is unknown. This sample is drawn from a study of shared clonotypes between healthy human individuals. Each subset's genomic DNA was split evenly across several immunoSEQ plates. The protocol was immunoSEQ multiplex PCR, while the TCRdb copy is restricted to in-frame clones and leaves out a portion. Of fewer than 850,000 clones listed, about 92% are singletons. Overall study findings and caveats: Naive subsets generally had larger estimated richness than memory subsets. The small donor group covered limited genetic and exposure diversity.

From germline, CDR1 is SGHRS and CDR2 YFSETQ. This CDR3 region has 15 residues. Trimming shortened V by 0 bases and J by 4 bases, and 12 bases separated the two germline ends. CD8 memory pooled CD45RO+ cells and CCR7-negative CD45RA+ TemRA cells. This TCR came from a young man in good health. Some clones in this sample may be carry-over from other donors' samples. This chain uses TRBV5-1 with TRBJ2-3, with D perhaps TRBD1 (5 bases). The source material was memory CD8+ T cells from PBMCs. Stated subset: CD45RO+ cells pooled with CCR7-negative TemRA cells. CDR3 in amino acids: CASSLVTGRADTQYF. For the CDR3, the DNA is TGCGCCAGCAGCTTGGTTACAGGACGGGCAGATACGCAGTATTTT. The whole variable domain, filled in from reference TRBV5-1 and TRBJ2-3, reads KAGVTQTPRYLIKTRGQQVTLSCSPISGHRSVSWYQQTPGQGLQFLFEYFSETQRNKGNFPGRFSGRQFSNSRSEMNVSTLELGDSALYLCASSLVTGRADTQYFGPGTRLTVL.